Shown below are 14 T cell receptor beta chains from a single sample sequenced in a study of T cell responses to AZD1222 COVID-19 vaccine. TCRdb keeps only in-frame clones here, not all; method: immunoSEQ multiplex PCR. Of over 120,000 clones listed, roughly 91% were seen once; the top ten hold over 7.5%. The input for sequencing was peripheral blood, taken on day 0 of AZD1222 vaccination. These receptors all come from an adult in good health.

This chain connects TRBV18 to TRBJ2-7; 7 positions match TRBD1. The germline V gene encodes CDR1 KGHSH and CDR2 LQKENI. This CDR3 comprises 15 residues. V shed 2 bases, J shed 3 bases, and the junction held 7 bases outside the gene matches. This CDR3 is CASSPTGVLGYEQYF. CDR3 sequence (DNA): TGTGCCAGCTCACCAACAGGGGTCTTGGGCTACGAGCAGTACTTC.

This rearrangement joins TRBV25-1 to TRBJ2-2; D ambiguous. V lost 5 bases to trimming and J lost 7 bases, with 11 bases between them. The length of the CDR3 is 13 residues. Germline V gives CDR1 MGHDK, CDR2 SYGVNS. This CDR3 reads CASSSTLLGELFF. The DNA for the CDR3 is TGTGCCAGCAGTTCCACCCTCCTCGGGGAGCTGTTTTTT.

This clone occurred a few times. The chain employs TRBV5-4 and TRBJ1-6; the D is unclear. V lost 2 bases, J lost 5 bases, and 11 bases lay in between. The length of the CDR3 is 15 residues. Germline CDR1 SGHNT, CDR2 YYREEE (reference sequence). CDR3 DNA: TGTGCCAGCAGCTTCAGCGCAGGCGATAATTCACCCCTCCACTTT. It is translated as CASSFSAGDNSPLHF. The entire variable domain, with the rest obtained from reference TRBV5-4 and TRBJ1-6, is as follows: ETGVTQSPTHLIKTRGQQVTLRCSSQSGHNTVSWYQQALGQGPQFIFQYYREEENGRGNFPPRFSGLQFPNYSSELNVNALELDDSALYLCASSFSAGDNSPLHFGNGTRLTVT.

The J gene is TRBJ2-7, the V gene TRBV7-9; D is unclear. Trimming removed 1 base from V and 2 bases from J, with 3 bases in between. Germline-derived CDR1 and CDR2 are SEHNR and FQNEAQ (reference sequence). The CDR3 consists of 12 residues. CDR3: CASSLGAYEQYF. DNA for the CDR3: TGTGCCAGCAGCTTAGGGGCCTACGAGCAGTACTTC. Variable domain in full (rest from reference TRBV7-9 and TRBJ2-7): DTGVSQNPRHKITKRGQNVTFRCDPISEHNRLYWYRQTLGQGPEFLTYFQNEAQLEKSRLLSDRFSAERPKGSFSTLEIQRTEQGDSAMYLCASSLGAYEQYFGPGTRLTVT.

The chain is built from TRBV28 and TRBJ1-3, with D perhaps TRBD1 (5 bases). Germline-derived CDR1 and CDR2 are MDHEN and SYDVKM. V was trimmed by 2 bases and J by 1 base, leaving 12 bases between them. The length of the CDR3 is 16 residues. The CDR3 loop is CASSLGVAGSGNTIYF. In DNA, the CDR3 is TGTGCCAGCAGTTTAGGCGTAGCAGGGTCTGGAAACACCATATATTTT.

The rearrangement uses TRBV7-9 and TRBJ2-7; D call uncertain. Germline loops: CDR1 SEHNR, CDR2 FQNEAQ (reference sequence). The germline V and J ends were trimmed by 4 bases and 1 base, with 8 bases remaining between them. The CDR3 is 13 amino acids. This chain's CDR3 is CASSSQRSYEQYF. In DNA form, the CDR3 reads TGTGCCAGCAGCTCCCAGAGGTCCTACGAGCAGTACTTC.

The V call is TRBV2, the J call TRBJ1-1, with D tentatively TRBD1 (5 bases). Trimming left V 6 bases short and J 1 base short, with 12 bases between. The CDR3 contains 14 residues. The V gene's germline CDR1 is SNHLY and CDR2 FYNNEI. CDR3 DNA: TGTGCCAGCAGCTTGACAGAGACGAACACTGAAGCTTTCTTT. Protein product: CASSLTETNTEAFF.

This clone was seen just once. V gene TRBV18 combines with J gene TRBJ2-2; a possible D gene is TRBD1 (6 bases). Germline V CDR1 and CDR2: KGHSH, LQKENI. The CDR3 consists of 16 residues. Trimming removed 1 base from V and 3 bases from J, with 12 bases in between. The CDR3 region is CASSPQRQGHTGELFF. Here the CDR3 DNA reads TGTGCCAGCTCACCACAGCGGCAGGGGCACACCGGGGAGCTGTTTTTT.

This clone was recorded only once. The chain couples TRBV28 to TRBJ1-5, with 11 positions matching TRBD1. Losses at the gene ends were 4 bases for V and 3 bases for J; bases not matched to a gene: 11. The CDR3 is 18 amino acids. The germline CDR1 and CDR2 sequences are MDHEN and SYDVKM. The CDR3 here is CASSSGTRDRGTNQPQHF. CDR3 bases: TGTGCCAGCAGTTCGGGTACCCGGGACAGGGGGACCAATCAGCCCCAGCATTTT. Based on the CDR3 plus reference TRBV28 and TRBJ1-5, the full variable domain is DVKVTQSSRYLVKRTGEKVFLECVQDMDHENMFWYRQDPGLGLRLIYFSYDVKMKEKGDIPEGYSVSREKKERFSLILESASTNQTSMYLCASSSGTRDRGTNQPQHFGDGTRLSIL.

The chain joins TRBV5-6 to TRBJ1-5; no clear D. Trimming took 1 base from V and 7 from J, leaving 12 bases between them. This CDR3 comprises 14 residues. The germline V gene has CDR1 SGHDT and CDR2 YYEEEE. CDR3 coding DNA: TGTGCCAGCAGCTTGTATGGTGAAGGACAGCCCCAGCATTTT. It is translated as CASSLYGEGQPQHF.

V usage is TRBV5-1 and J usage is TRBJ1-2, with 8 bases lining up with TRBD1. This CDR3 comprises 15 residues. Losses at the gene ends were 5 bases for V and 5 bases for J; bases not matched to a gene: 11. Germline CDR1 is SGHRS and CDR2 is YFSETQ. The CDR3 spells CASSSNRQGRYGYTF. CDR3 DNA: TGCGCCAGCAGTTCGAACAGACAGGGGAGGTATGGCTACACCTTC.

The rearrangement links TRBV30 to TRBJ2-1; D is unclear. The CDR3 covers 12 residues. The germline V gene encodes CDR1 GTSNPN and CDR2 SVGIG (reference sequence). Deletions cut 2 bases from V and 9 bases from J, with 11 bases between. DNA of the CDR3: TGTGCCTGGAGTAGTACGGGTGGTGAGCAGTTCTTC. It is translated as CAWSSTGGEQFF.

The genes are TRBV12-5 and TRBJ1-5; D is uncertain. CDR1 and CDR2 (germline): LGHNT, FRNRAP. The V gene lost 7 bases and the J gene lost 0 bases, with 16 bases spanning the gap. This CDR3 spans 16 amino acids. For the CDR3, the DNA is TGTGCTAGTGATTCGGGGTTACCTTATAGCAATCAGCCCCAGCATTTT. Translated: CASDSGLPYSNQPQHF.

V is TRBV7-3 and J is TRBJ1-1; D is undetermined. The germline V gene has CDR1 SGHTA and CDR2 FQGTGA. CDR3 length equals 14 residues. V lost 6 bases to trimming and J lost 2 bases, with 13 bases between them. CDR3 coding DNA: TGTGCCAGCAGTCGAGGAAGTACAAACACTGAAGCTTTCTTT. This gives the protein CASSRGSTNTEAFF.